What follows describes a single T cell receptor beta chain. Its antigen is currently unknown. This sample was taken from a study of T cell responses to AZD1222 COVID-19 vaccine. The CDR3 spans 13 residues. The germline gives CDR1 KGHSH, CDR2 LQKENI. V was pared by 1 base and J by 3 bases, with 6 bases between. Clones were sequenced by immunoSEQ multiplex PCR, and TCRdb holds only the in-frame ones, with some missing. The sample includes approximately 80,000 clones, roughly 86% of them seen just once. Notes on the study in general: Regions 160-218 and 743-854 dominated among vaccine-associated CD4 TCRs spanning spike. Just six AZD1222 recipients were seropositive at baseline. Donors, mostly white British, included more females; clonal diversity was possibly underestimated.

This receptor was obtained from an adult in good health. The chain couples TRBV18 to TRBJ1-1; D remains unclear. The sequences come from peripheral blood, collected on day 0 of MenACWY control vaccination. The CDR3, as DNA: TGTGCCAGCTCACCACAAGGTGACACTGAAGCTTTCTTT. Amino acids: CASSPQGDTEAFF. The full variable domain, in which reference TRBV18 and TRBJ1-1 provide the parts outside the CDR3, is NAGVMQNPRHLVRRRGQEARLRCSPMKGHSHVYWYRQLPEEGLKFMVYLQKENIIDESGMPKERFSAEFPKEGPSILRIQQVVRGDSAAYFCASSPQGDTEAFFGQGTRLTVV.